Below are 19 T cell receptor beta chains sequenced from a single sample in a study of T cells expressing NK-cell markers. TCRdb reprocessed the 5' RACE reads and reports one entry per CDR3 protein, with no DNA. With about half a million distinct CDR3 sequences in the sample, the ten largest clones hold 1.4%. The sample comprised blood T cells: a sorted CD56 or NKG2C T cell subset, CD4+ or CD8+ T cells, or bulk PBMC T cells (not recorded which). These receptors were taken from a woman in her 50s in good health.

The CDR3 loop is CASSLDASGSPQQFF. The chain is built from TRBV5-1 and TRBJ2-1; TCRdb selects TRBD2, and the lack of DNA leaves this call unchecked. The CDR3 is 15 amino acids. Per the germline V gene, CDR1 is SGHRS and CDR2 is YFSETQ. The full variable domain, completed using reference TRBV5-1 and TRBJ2-1, is KAGVTQTPRYLIKTRGQQVTLSCSPISGHRSVSWYQQTPGQGLQFLFEYFSETQRNKGNFPGRFSGRQFSNSRSEMNVSTLELGDSALYLCASSLDASGSPQQFFGPGTRLTVL.

CDR3 sequence reads: CASSPLGQGVWEQYF. The gene calls are TRBV18 and TRBJ2-7; TCRdb's assignment of TRBD1 cannot be checked, as there is no DNA. The germline gives CDR1 KGHSH, CDR2 LQKENI. The CDR3 has 15 amino acids.

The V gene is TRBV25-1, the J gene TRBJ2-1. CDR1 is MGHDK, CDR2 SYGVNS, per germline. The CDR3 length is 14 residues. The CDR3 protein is CASSELVSSGEQFF.

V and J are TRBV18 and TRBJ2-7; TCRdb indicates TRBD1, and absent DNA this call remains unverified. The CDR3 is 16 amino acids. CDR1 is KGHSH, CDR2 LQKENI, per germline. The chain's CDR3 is CASSHWGQGSSYEQYF.

The CDR3 loop reads CASSFGLRTDTQYF. The chain recombines TRBV6-5 with TRBJ2-3; TCRdb picks TRBD2, but there is no DNA to check that call. Germline loops: CDR1 MNHEY, CDR2 SVGAGI. This CDR3 is 14 amino acids long.

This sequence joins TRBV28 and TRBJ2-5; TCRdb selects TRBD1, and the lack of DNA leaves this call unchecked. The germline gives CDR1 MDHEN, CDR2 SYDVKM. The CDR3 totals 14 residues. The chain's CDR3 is CASTLGGQVETQYF.

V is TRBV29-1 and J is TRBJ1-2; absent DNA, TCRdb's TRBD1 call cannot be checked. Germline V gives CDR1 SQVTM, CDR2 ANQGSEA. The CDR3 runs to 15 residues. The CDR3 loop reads CSVGIDGTEDAGYTF.

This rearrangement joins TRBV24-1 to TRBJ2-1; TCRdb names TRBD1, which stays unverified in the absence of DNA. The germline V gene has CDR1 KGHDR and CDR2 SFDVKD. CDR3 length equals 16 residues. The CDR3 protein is CATSDLAGRVKNEQFF.

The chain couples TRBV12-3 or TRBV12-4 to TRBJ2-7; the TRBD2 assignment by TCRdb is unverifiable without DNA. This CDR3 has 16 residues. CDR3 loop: CASSLGTGTRSYEQYF.

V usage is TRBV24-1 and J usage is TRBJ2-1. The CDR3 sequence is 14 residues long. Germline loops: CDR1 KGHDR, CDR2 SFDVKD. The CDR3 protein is CATSGIGVYNEQFF.

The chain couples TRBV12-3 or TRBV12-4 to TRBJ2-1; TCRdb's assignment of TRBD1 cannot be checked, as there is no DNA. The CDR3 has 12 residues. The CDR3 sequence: CASRQTGIEQFF.

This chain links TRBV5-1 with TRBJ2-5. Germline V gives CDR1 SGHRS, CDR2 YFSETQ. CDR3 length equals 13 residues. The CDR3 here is CASSPRYKETQYF.

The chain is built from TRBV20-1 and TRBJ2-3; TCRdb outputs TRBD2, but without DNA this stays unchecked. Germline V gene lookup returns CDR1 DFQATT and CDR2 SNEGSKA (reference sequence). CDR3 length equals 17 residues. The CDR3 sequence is CSASRVASGRSTDTQYF.

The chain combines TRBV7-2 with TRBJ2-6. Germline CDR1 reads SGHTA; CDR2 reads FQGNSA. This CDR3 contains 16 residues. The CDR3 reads CASSLMGRSGANVLTF. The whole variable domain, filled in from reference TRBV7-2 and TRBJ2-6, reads GAGVSQSPSNKVTEKGKDVELRCDPISGHTALYWYRQSLGQGLEFLIYFQGNSAPDKSGLPSDRFSAERTGGSVSTLTIQRTQQEDSAVYLCASSLMGRSGANVLTFGAGSRLTVL.

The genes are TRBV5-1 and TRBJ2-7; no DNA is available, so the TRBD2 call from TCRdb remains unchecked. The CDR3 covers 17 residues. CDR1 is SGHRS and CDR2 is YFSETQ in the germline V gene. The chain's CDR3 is CASSLVSSGRFLYEQYF.

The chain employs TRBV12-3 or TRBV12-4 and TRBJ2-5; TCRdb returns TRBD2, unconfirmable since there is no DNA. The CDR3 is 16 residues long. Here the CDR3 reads CASSFMGGGPSETQYF.

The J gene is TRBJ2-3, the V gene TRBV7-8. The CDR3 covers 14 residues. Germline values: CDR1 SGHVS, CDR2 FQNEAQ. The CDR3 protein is CASSSSELSGTQYF.

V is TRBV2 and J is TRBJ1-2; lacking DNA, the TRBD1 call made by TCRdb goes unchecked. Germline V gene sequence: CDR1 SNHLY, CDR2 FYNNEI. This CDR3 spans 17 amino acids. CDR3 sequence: CASPKVRGDRINYGYTF.

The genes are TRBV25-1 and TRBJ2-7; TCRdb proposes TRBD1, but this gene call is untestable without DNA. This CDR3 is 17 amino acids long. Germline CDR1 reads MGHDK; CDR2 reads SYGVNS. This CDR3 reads CASSVVEGTGTGYEQYF.